This TCR beta chain was recovered during a study of monozygotic twins with inflammatory bowel disease. Findings and limits, study-wide: No detectable difference in repertoire similarity separated concordant from discordant twins, possibly as a result of limited power.

Sampling involved one blood draw (less than 2.8 ml) for every donor. Points on this clonotype: Its specificity is not known.

The CDR3 spans 15 residues. CDR1 and CDR2 from the germline V gene are KGHSH and LQKENI. TCRdb re-called the 5' RACE reads and gives one entry per CDR3 protein, without DNA. This sample's clone table lists a few hundred thousand distinct CDR3 sequences. The source is a human donor with ulcerative colitis or Crohn's disease, or a healthy co-twin of an affected twin (not recorded which). The gene calls are TRBV18 and TRBJ1-5. The sample was blood. The CDR3: CASSLLARSNQPQHF.